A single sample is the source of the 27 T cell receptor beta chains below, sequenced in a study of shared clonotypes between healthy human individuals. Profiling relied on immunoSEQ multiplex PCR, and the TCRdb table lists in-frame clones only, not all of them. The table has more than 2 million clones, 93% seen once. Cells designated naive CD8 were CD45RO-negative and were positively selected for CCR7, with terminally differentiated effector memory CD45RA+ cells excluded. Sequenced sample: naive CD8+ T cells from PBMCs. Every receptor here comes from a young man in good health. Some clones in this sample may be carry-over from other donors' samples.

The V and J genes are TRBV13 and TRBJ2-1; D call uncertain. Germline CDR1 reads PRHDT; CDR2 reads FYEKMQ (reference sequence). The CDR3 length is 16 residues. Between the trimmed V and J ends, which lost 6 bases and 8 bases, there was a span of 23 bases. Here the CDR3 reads CASRSALLPIYDEQFF. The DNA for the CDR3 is TGTGCCAGCAGAAGTGCCTTGCTACCCATCTATGATGAGCAGTTCTTC.

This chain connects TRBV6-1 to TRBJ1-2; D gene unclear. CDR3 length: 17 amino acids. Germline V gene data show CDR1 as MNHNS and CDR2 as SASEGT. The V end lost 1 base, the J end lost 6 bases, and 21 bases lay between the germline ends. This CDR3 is CASSEGVHYSIQNGYTF. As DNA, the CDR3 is TGTGCCAGCAGTGAAGGGGTCCATTATTCGATTCAGAATGGCTACACCTTC.

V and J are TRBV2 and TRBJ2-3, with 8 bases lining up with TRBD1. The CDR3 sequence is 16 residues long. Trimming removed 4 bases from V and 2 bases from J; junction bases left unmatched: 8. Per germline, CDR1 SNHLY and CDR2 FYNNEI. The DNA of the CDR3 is TGTGCCAGCAGTGCCGCACCGGGACAGGACACAGATACGCAGTATTTT. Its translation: CASSAAPGQDTDTQYF.

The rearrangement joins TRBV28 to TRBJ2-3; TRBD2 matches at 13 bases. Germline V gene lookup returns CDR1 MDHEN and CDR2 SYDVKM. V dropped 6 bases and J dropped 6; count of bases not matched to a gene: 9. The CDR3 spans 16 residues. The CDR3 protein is CASRPGLAGVGDTQYF. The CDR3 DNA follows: TGTGCCAGCAGACCAGGACTAGCGGGAGTGGGGGATACGCAGTATTTT.

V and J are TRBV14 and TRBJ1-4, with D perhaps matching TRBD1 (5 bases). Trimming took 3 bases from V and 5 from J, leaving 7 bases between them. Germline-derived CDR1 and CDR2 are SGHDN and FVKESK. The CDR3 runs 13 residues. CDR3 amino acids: CASSHPGNEKLFF. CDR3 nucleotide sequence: TGTGCCAGCAGCCACCCAGGGAATGAAAAACTGTTTTTT.

The CDR3 region is CAISRFRDSKSYEQYF. The CDR3 DNA follows: TGTGCCATCAGCAGATTCCGGGACTCCAAGTCCTACGAGCAGTACTTC. The chain has TRBV10-3 and TRBJ2-7, with D possibly matching TRBD2 (6 bases). From germline, CDR1 is ENHRY and CDR2 SYGVKD. This CDR3 is 16 amino acids long. Trimming pared 6 bases from V and 1 base from J, leaving 19 bases between.

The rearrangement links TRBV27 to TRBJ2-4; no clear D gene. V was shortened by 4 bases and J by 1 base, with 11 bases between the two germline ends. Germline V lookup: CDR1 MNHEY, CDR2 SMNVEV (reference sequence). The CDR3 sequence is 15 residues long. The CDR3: CASSSHPEAKNIQYF. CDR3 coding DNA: TGTGCCAGCAGTTCCCATCCCGAGGCCAAAAACATTCAGTACTTC.

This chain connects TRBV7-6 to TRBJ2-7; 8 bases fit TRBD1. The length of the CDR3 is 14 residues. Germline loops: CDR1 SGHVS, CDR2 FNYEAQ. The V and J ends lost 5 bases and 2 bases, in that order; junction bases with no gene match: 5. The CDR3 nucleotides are TGTGCCAGCAGCACCGGGGGACAGGCCTACGAGCAGTACTTC. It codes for CASSTGGQAYEQYF.

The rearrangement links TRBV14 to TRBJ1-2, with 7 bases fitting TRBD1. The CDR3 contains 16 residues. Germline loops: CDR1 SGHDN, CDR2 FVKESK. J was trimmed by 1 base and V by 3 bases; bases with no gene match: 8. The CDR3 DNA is TGTGCCAGCAGCCAGAACCTAGGGGGCTTTAACTATGGCTACACCTTC. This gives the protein CASSQNLGGFNYGYTF.

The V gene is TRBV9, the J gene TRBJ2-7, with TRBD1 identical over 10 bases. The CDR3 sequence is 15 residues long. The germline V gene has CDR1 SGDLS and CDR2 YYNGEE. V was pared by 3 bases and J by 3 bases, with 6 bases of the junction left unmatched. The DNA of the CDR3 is TGTGCCAGCAGCGCGTCCCGGGACAGGGGCTACGAGCAGTACTTC. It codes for CASSASRDRGYEQYF.

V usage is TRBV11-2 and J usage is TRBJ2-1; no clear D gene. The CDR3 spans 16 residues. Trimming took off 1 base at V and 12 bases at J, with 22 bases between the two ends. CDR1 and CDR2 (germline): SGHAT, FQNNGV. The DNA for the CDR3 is TGTGCCAGCAGCTTAGTTACTACGTCCCCAGAAGGTGGGCAGTTCTTC. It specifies CASSLVTTSPEGGQFF.

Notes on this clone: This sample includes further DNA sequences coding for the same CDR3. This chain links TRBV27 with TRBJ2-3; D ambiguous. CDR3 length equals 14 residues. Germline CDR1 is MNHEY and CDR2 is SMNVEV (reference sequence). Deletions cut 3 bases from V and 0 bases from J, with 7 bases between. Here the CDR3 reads CASSFLVSTDTQYF. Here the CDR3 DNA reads TGTGCCAGCAGTTTTCTGGTTAGCACAGATACGCAGTATTTT.

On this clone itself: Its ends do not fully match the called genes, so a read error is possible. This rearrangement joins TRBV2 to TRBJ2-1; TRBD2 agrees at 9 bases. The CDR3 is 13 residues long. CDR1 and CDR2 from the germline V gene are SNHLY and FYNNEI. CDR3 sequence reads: CASIPSGIRSAVF. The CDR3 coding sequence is TGTGCCAGCATTCCTAGCGGGATCCGGAGTGCGGTCTTC.

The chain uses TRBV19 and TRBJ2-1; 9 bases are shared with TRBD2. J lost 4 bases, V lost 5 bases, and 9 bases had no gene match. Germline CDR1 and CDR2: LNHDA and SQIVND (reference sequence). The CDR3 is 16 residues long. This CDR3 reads CASSLRREGPYNEQFF. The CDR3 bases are TGTGCCAGTAGTTTGCGGCGGGAGGGCCCGTACAATGAGCAGTTCTTC.

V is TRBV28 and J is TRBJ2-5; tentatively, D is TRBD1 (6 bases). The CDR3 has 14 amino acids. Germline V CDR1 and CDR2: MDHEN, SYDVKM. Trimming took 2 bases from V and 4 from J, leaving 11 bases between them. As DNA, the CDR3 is TGTGCCAGCAGTTTACGGGCCAGGGGAGAGACCCAGTACTTC. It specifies CASSLRARGETQYF.

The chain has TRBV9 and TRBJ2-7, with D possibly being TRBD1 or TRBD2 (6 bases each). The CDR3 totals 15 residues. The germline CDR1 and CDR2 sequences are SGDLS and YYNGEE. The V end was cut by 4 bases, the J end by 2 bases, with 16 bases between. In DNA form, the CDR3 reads TGTGCCAGCAGCCCTAGAGGAGGGGGAGCCTACGAGCAGTACTTC. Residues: CASSPRGGGAYEQYF.

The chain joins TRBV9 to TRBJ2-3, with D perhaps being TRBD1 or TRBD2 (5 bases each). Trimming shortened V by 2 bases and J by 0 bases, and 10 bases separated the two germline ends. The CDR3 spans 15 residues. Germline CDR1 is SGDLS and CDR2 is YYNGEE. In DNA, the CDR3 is TGTGCCAGCAGCGTGGGGACCCTTAGCACAGATACGCAGTATTTT. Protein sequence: CASSVGTLSTDTQYF.

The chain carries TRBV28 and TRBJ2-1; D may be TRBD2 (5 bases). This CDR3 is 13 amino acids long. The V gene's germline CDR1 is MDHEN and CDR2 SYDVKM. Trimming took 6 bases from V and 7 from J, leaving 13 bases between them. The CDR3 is CASRAAGVNEQFF. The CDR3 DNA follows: TGTGCCAGCAGGGCGGCGGGCGTGAATGAGCAGTTCTTC.

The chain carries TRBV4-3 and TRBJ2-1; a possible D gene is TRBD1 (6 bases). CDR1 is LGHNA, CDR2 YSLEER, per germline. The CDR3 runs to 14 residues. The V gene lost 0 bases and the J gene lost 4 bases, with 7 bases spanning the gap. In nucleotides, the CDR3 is TGCGCCAGCAGCCAAGAGGACAGATACAATGAGCAGTTCTTC. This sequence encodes CASSQEDRYNEQFF.

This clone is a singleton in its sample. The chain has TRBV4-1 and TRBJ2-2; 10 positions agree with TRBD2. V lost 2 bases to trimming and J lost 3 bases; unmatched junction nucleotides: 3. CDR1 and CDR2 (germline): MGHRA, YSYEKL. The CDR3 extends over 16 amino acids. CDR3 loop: CASSQLAGEYTGELFF. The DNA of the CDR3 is TGCGCCAGCAGCCAACTAGCGGGAGAGTACACCGGGGAGCTGTTTTTT.

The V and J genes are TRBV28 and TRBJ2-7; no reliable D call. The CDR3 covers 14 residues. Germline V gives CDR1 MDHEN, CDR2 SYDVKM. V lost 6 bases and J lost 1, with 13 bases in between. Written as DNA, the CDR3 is TGTGCCAGCAGCCCGGGCCTAAGGTCCTACGAGCAGTACTTC. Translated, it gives CASSPGLRSYEQYF.

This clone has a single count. In DNA form, the CDR3 reads TGTGCCAGCAGCTTGACAGGGTATACAACTGAAGCTTTCTTT. It encodes CASSLTGYTTEAFF. This chain connects TRBV7-8 to TRBJ1-1; the match to TRBD1 covers 7 bases. V shed 3 bases and J 5 bases; nucleotides not matched to a gene: 6. The CDR3 sequence is 14 residues long. Germline V gene lookup returns CDR1 SGHVS and CDR2 FQNEAQ.

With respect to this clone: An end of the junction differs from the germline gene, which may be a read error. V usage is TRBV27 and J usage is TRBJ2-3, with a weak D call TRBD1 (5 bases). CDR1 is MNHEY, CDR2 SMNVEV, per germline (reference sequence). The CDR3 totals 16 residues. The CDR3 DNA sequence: TGTGCCAGCAGTTTAAGTCCAGGTGGGGCCACAGGTACGCAGTATTTT. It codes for CASSLSPGGATGTQYF.

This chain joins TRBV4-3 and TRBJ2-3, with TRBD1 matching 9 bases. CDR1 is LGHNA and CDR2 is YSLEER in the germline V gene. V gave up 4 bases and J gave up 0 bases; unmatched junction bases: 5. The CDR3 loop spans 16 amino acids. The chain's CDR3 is CASSPRTGASTDTQYF. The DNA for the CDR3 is TGCGCCAGCAGCCCTCGGACAGGGGCTAGCACAGATACGCAGTATTTT.

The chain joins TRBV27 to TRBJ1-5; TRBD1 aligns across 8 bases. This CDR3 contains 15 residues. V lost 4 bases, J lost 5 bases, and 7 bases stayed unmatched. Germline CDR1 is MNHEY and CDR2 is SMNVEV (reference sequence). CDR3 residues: CASSSSDRGYQPQHF. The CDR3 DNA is TGTGCCAGCAGTTCTAGCGACAGGGGCTATCAGCCCCAGCATTTT.

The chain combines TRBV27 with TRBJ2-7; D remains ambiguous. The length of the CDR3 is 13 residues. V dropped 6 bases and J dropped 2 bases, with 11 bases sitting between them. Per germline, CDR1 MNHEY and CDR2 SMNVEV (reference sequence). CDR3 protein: CASRSTNTYEQYF. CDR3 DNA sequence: TGTGCCAGCAGGTCTACTAATACCTACGAGCAGTACTTC.

CDR3 in amino acids: CASSLEGIRNQPQHF. As DNA, the CDR3 is TGCGCCAGCAGCTTGGAGGGGATACGCAATCAGCCCCAGCATTTT. The chain uses TRBV5-1 and TRBJ1-5; D possibly corresponds to TRBD1 (5 bases). CDR1 and CDR2 (germline): SGHRS, YFSETQ. The CDR3 is made up of 15 amino acids. The germline V and J ends were trimmed by 0 bases and 2 bases, with 9 bases remaining between them. The full variable domain, rest sourced from reference TRBV5-1 and TRBJ1-5, is KAGVTQTPRYLIKTRGQQVTLSCSPISGHRSVSWYQQTPGQGLQFLFEYFSETQRNKGNFPGRFSGRQFSNSRSEMNVSTLELGDSALYLCASSLEGIRNQPQHFGDGTRLSIL.